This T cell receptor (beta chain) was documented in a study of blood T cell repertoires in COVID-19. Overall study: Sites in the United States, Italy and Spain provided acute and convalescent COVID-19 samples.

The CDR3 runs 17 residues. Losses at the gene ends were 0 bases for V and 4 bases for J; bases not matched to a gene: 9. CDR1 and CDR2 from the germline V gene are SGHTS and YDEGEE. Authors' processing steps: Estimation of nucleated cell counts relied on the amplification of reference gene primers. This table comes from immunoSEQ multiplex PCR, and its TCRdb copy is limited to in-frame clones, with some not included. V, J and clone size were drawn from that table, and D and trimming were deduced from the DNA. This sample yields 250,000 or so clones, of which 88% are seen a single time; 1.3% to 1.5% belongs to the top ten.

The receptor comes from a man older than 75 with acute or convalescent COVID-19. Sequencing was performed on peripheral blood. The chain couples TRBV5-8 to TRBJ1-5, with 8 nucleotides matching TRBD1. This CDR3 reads CASSLEYSDRVNQPQHF. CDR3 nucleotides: TGTGCCAGCAGCTTGGAGTATTCGGACAGGGTTAATCAGCCCCAGCATTTT.